The 21 T cell receptor beta chains presented below share a single source sample, sequenced in a study of blood T cell repertoires in COVID-19. Here immunoSEQ multiplex PCR was the method, and the copy in TCRdb shows in-frame clones only, minus some. The sample records roughly 85,000 clones, 86% being singletons. The specimen sequenced was peripheral blood. Source of these receptors: a man aged 50-60 years with active or convalescent COVID-19.

This chain links TRBV28 with TRBJ2-5; 9 bases line up with TRBD1. CDR1 MDHEN and CDR2 SYDVKM come from the germline V gene. V lost 8 bases, J lost 5 bases, and 9 bases stayed unmatched. The CDR3 consists of 14 residues. CDR3 DNA: TGTGCCAGCGGGGGGGACAGGGCTCGGGAGACCCAGTACTTC. Encoded protein: CASGGDRARETQYF.

The gene calls are TRBV25-1 and TRBJ1-1; D perhaps matches TRBD1 (5 bases). The CDR3 spans 15 residues. Germline loops: CDR1 MGHDK, CDR2 SYGVNS. V lost 4 bases and J 4 bases, leaving 16 bases between the germline ends. In DNA, the CDR3 is TGTGCCAGCAGTGGTGGGGGGTTCTTCGGCACTGAAGCTTTCTTT. Its translation is CASSGGGFFGTEAFF.

This chain joins TRBV21-1 and TRBJ2-7; the D call in the table, TRBD1, was not verified against the DNA. TRBV21-1 constitutes a pseudogene. CDR3 length equals 19 residues. The CDR3 DNA reads TGTGCCAGCATCAAAGAAACCATTTCCACGCAGGGGCTCCTTTTCTGGCAGTACTTC. This encodes CASIKETISTQGLLFWQYF.

This rearrangement joins TRBV29-1 to TRBJ1-2; D is uncertain. In germline, CDR1 is SQVTM, CDR2 ANQGSEA. V lost 4 bases and J lost 5, with 17 bases in between. This CDR3 region has 14 residues. For the CDR3, the DNA is TGCAGCGTTGGTTCCCGGGGAGGACCTTATGGCTACACCTTC. It yields the protein CSVGSRGGPYGYTF. The complete variable domain, with remaining parts taken from reference TRBV29-1 and TRBJ1-2, reads SAVISQKPSRDICQRGTSLTIQCQVDSQVTMMFWYRQQPGQSLTLIATANQGSEATYESGFVIDKFPISRPNLTFSTLTVSNMSPEDSSIYLCSVGSRGGPYGYTFGSGTRLTVV.

The chain joins TRBV27 to TRBJ2-7; a weak D match, TRBD1 (5 bases). The V end lost 7 bases, the J end lost 6 bases, and 31 bases lay between the germline ends. The CDR3 runs 18 residues. Looked up from germline, CDR1 is MNHEY and CDR2 is SMNVEV (reference sequence). This chain's CDR3 is CASNPRFLTGQGYGEQYF. The CDR3 coding sequence is TGTGCCAGCAACCCCCGGTTTCTTACGGGCCAGGGTTATGGCGAGCAGTACTTC.

This clone was observed a few times. J is TRBJ2-1 and V is TRBV5-4; 8 nucleotides match TRBD2. V was pared by 3 bases and J by 0 bases, with 5 bases of the junction left unmatched. Germline CDR1 and CDR2: SGHNT and YYREEE (reference sequence). This CDR3 has 16 amino acids. CDR3 sequence: CASSWGLGSSYNEQFF. CDR3 nucleotides: TGTGCCAGCAGCTGGGGACTAGGCAGCTCCTACAATGAGCAGTTCTTC.

The genes are TRBV19 and TRBJ1-1; D is perhaps TRBD1 (5 bases). This CDR3 comprises 17 residues. CDR1 is LNHDA and CDR2 is SQIVND in the germline V gene (reference sequence). V lost 3 bases to trimming and J lost 5 bases, with 22 bases between them. CDR3 nucleotide sequence: TGTGCCAGTAGTATCCCCCAGTCGGCAGCTGGGGGGACTGAAGCTTTCTTT. It codes for CASSIPQSAAGGTEAFF.

This clone was seen only once. The chain employs TRBV25-1 and TRBJ1-6; maybe TRBD1 (5 bases). Trimming pared 5 bases from V and 9 bases from J, leaving 14 bases between. This CDR3 comprises 14 residues. Germline V gives CDR1 MGHDK, CDR2 SYGVNS. For the CDR3, the DNA is TGTGCCAGCAGTCAGTCAGGGATTGGTTCACCCCTCCACTTT. Amino acid sequence: CASSQSGIGSPLHF.

The chain couples TRBV5-1 to TRBJ2-1; TRBD1 matches at 11 bases. Per germline, CDR1 SGHRS and CDR2 YFSETQ. The V segment lost 4 bases and the J segment 2 bases; nucleotides outside the gene matches: 5. This CDR3 contains 16 residues. The CDR3 DNA follows: TGCGCCAGCAGCCCCCAGGGACAGGGGGCCTACAATGAGCAGTTCTTC. Protein: CASSPQGQGAYNEQFF.

The chain recombines TRBV5-4 with TRBJ2-7; 10 nucleotides align to TRBD2. The germline V gene has CDR1 SGHNT and CDR2 YYREEE (reference sequence). This CDR3 has 14 residues. Trimming cost V 7 bases and J 1 base; bases outside gene matches: 5. DNA for the CDR3: TGTGCCAGCTCTACTAGCGGGGTATCCTACGAGCAGTACTTC. This codes for CASSTSGVSYEQYF.

This clone was seen only once. The chain is built from TRBV30 and TRBJ1-2, with D possibly TRBD1 on 6 matching bases. The germline V gene encodes CDR1 GTSNPN and CDR2 SVGIG (reference sequence). The ends were cut back, 0 bases at V and 10 bases at J, with 12 bases in the middle. CDR3 length equals 12 residues. The CDR3 region is CAWSVGGTFYTF. The CDR3 coding sequence is TGTGCCTGGAGTGTAGGGGGTACTTTCTACACCTTC.

The chain recombines TRBV19 with TRBJ1-1, with D uncertain. The CDR3 contains 14 residues. The V and J ends lost 4 bases and 3 bases respectively, with 12 bases between them. Germline V lookup: CDR1 LNHDA, CDR2 SQIVND (reference sequence). The CDR3 loop is CASSNTRKDTEAFF. In nucleotides, the CDR3 is TGTGCCAGTAGTAACACGAGGAAGGACACTGAAGCTTTCTTT.

The rearrangement joins TRBV5-1 to TRBJ2-3, with D uncertain. Germline V gene data show CDR1 as SGHRS and CDR2 as YFSETQ. This CDR3 region has 15 residues. Between the trimmed V and J ends, which lost 4 bases and 1 base, there was a span of 13 bases. The DNA of the CDR3 is TGCGCCAGCAGCATTAATAGCTTTGGCACAGATACGCAGTATTTT. It specifies CASSINSFGTDTQYF.

The rearrangement links TRBV29-1 to TRBJ2-1, with 8 bases lining up with TRBD2. From germline, CDR1 is SQVTM and CDR2 ANQGSEA. The CDR3 has 14 residues. V shed 7 bases and J 8 bases; nucleotides not matched to a gene: 13. The chain's CDR3 is CSGDLTAGDHEQFF. Written as DNA, the CDR3 is TGCAGCGGAGATTTGACAGCGGGAGATCATGAGCAGTTCTTC.

The chain links TRBV2 to TRBJ2-7; 8 bases line up with TRBD2. With V trimmed by 7 bases and J by 5 bases, 13 bases remained unmatched. This CDR3 is 15 amino acids long. Germline CDR1 and CDR2: SNHLY and FYNNEI. The CDR3 DNA follows: TGTGCCAGCACCTTATTGCGGGGGGCTAACGACGAGCAGTACTTC. Translation: CASTLLRGANDEQYF.

This clone is a singleton in its sample. V is TRBV29-1 and J is TRBJ2-1; tentative D call: TRBD2 (6 bases). Germline V gene data show CDR1 as SQVTM and CDR2 as ANQGSEA. Trimming left V 2 bases short and J 5 bases short, with 19 bases between. The CDR3 spans 16 residues. CDR3 sequence reads: CSVESAVGGTHNEQFF. The CDR3 DNA sequence: TGCAGCGTTGAAAGCGCGGTGGGGGGAACCCACAATGAGCAGTTCTTC.

The J gene is TRBJ2-7, the V gene TRBV5-6, with 7 nucleotides matching TRBD2. V shed 3 bases and J 6 bases; nucleotides not matched to a gene: 18. The CDR3 has 17 residues. Germline V lookup: CDR1 SGHDT, CDR2 YYEEEE. Here the CDR3 reads CASSSFYLAERGGEQYF. As DNA, the CDR3 is TGTGCCAGCAGCTCGTTCTACCTAGCGGAGAGGGGCGGCGAGCAGTACTTC. Supplemented by reference TRBV5-6 and TRBJ2-7, the full variable domain reads DAGVTQSPTHLIKTRGQQVTLRCSPKSGHDTVSWYQQALGQGPQFIFQYYEEEERQRGNFPDRFSGHQFPNYSSELNVNALLLGDSALYLCASSSFYLAERGGEQYFGPGTRLTVT.

V gene TRBV5-1 combines with J gene TRBJ1-1; D is unresolved. The CDR3 is made up of 13 amino acids. Trimming cost V 4 bases and J 8 bases, with 15 bases left between them. The germline gives CDR1 SGHRS, CDR2 YFSETQ. The CDR3 coding sequence is TGCGCCAGCAGCCGCGGAGGAGGCGAGGAAGCTTTCTTT. Translated: CASSRGGGEEAFF.

The chain is built from TRBV5-4 and TRBJ2-7, with 7 nucleotides matching TRBD1. Germline-derived CDR1 and CDR2 are SGHNT and YYREEE (reference sequence). With 4 bases clipped from V and 1 base from J, the junction kept 11 bases outside the gene matches. This CDR3 comprises 16 residues. The CDR3 spells CASSILGQTISYEQYF. CDR3 nucleotide sequence: TGTGCCAGCAGCATTTTGGGACAGACCATATCCTACGAGCAGTACTTC.

This clone was observed a handful of times. The chain carries TRBV5-1 and TRBJ2-3, with 9 bases identical to TRBD1. CDR3 length: 14 residues. Germline CDR1 is SGHRS and CDR2 is YFSETQ. The junction had 0 bases not matched to a gene; V was cut back by 4 bases and J by 0 bases. As DNA, the CDR3 is TGCGCCAGCAGCGGGACAGGGAGCACAGATACGCAGTATTTT. Residues: CASSGTGSTDTQYF.

The chain combines TRBV28 with TRBJ1-6; 7 bases line up with TRBD1. Germline CDR1 reads MDHEN; CDR2 reads SYDVKM. The CDR3 is 12 residues long. In DNA, the CDR3 is TGTGTCTCTGGACAGGCGGATTCACCCCTCCACTTT. Translating it yields CVSGQADSPLHF.